Below, one T cell receptor beta chain is given with its context. Its antigen is as yet unknown. This record comes from a study of cytomegalovirus exposure and HLA in healthy donors. Overall study results and limits: TCR beta V- and J-gene trimming, according to a later analysis, was linked to a missense DCLRE1C variant. It emerged from a later analysis that several of the most significant clusters appeared to be linked to common viral pathogens.

The CDR3 is made up of 15 amino acids. CDR1 is MGHRA, CDR2 YSYEKL, per germline. Trimming took 1 base from V and 5 from J, leaving 15 bases between them. Both 60 Vbeta primers and 13 Jbeta primers went into the PCR. Assay: immunoSEQ multiplex PCR; the TCRdb copy retains only in-frame clones and omits some. The sample includes 180,000 or so clones, 77% of them seen just once. Sequencing used PBMCs. The V and J genes are TRBV4-1 and TRBJ2-7; a possible D gene is TRBD1 (5 bases). The TCR sequence derives from a man in his late teens or twenties in good health and CMV-seronegative. The DNA for the CDR3 is TGCGCCAGCAGCCAAGGGGTCAGGGCCGGTCACGAGCAGTACTTC. Translated: CASSQGVRAGHEQYF.